This T cell receptor beta chain was identified in a study of blood T cell repertoires in COVID-19. Trimming shortened V by 6 bases and J by 4 bases, and 15 bases separated the two germline ends. The CDR3 has 14 amino acids. Germline lookup yields CDR1 SEHNR and CDR2 FQNEAQ (reference sequence). Original handling: Amplification with reference gene primers provided the estimates of nucleated cell counts. Assay used: immunoSEQ multiplex PCR; TCRdb lists only in-frame clones, some missing. V and J calls and clone size come straight from that table; D and trimming were deduced from the DNA. The table lists around 240,000 clones, roughly 84% of them singletons.

This rearrangement joins TRBV7-9 to TRBJ1-2; the D gene is possibly TRBD1 (5 bases). This clonotype was obtained from a woman aged 40-49 years who had recovered from COVID-19. The sample comprised peripheral blood. The CDR3 DNA follows: TGTGCCAGCAGTCGGGGACTCGGCCCCTATGGCTACACCTTC. As protein: CASSRGLGPYGYTF.